Described below is a single TCR beta chain sequence and its context. No antigen is known for it. From germline, CDR1 is SEHNR and CDR2 FQNEAQ (reference sequence). The CDR3 length is 15 residues. V was pared by 5 bases and J by 7 bases, with 8 bases of the junction left unmatched. This sample was taken from a study of cytomegalovirus exposure and HLA in healthy donors. Study summary: Genetic ancestry analysis placed more than 80% of the 398 donors that were genotyped in the Caucasian-associated cluster. Study-wide points: The listing of roughly 160 TCR beta chains classed them as cytomegalovirus-associated. As was reported, the classifier diagnosed cytomegalovirus status with high specificity and sensitivity.

Vbeta (60) and Jbeta (13) primers were used in the PCR. Sequenced by immunoSEQ multiplex PCR; TCRdb stores in-frame clones only, minus some. Of 85,000 to 100,000 clones in the sample, 60% to 65% are singletons; the top ten hold 2.3%. Sequenced input: PBMCs. This rearrangement joins TRBV7-9 to TRBJ1-2; 12 bases are shared with TRBD1. The origin of this receptor is a human donor in good health. CDR3 nucleotides: TGTGCCAGCAGCCGTTCGGGACAGGGGGCGCTTGGCTACACCTTC. Its protein is CASSRSGQGALGYTF.